Sequencing of this TCR beta chain was carried out in a study of T-cell memory formation after mild COVID-19. About the study: The study found TCR clusters largely donor specific.

Study observations and caveats: The finding that pre-infection memory included some responding clones suggested that cross-reactive memory joined.

The TCR alpha and TCR beta cDNA libraries, bearing sample barcodes and UMIs, were generated by 5'RACE using constant-segment primers. Via MiXCR, TCRdb re-called the 5' RACE reads, giving one row per CDR3 protein. The sample lists about 560,000 distinct CDR3 sequences, about 22% occurring once. This clonotype turned up a few times. Antigen: not known. V was pared by 6 bases and J by 0 bases, with 14 bases of the junction left unmatched. The CDR3 consists of 17 residues. Germline V gene sequence: CDR1 SGHRS, CDR2 YFSETQ. The J gene is TRBJ2-7, the V gene TRBV5-1, with 8 bases that match TRBD1. The specimen sequenced was PBMCs or a T cell subset sorted from them (not recorded which). The clonotype was recovered from an adult woman who had mild COVID-19 (a few samples of this study predate the infection). Cell type and time point are not known. CDR3 in amino acids: CASKTSAGGILSYEQYF. DNA for the CDR3: TGCGCCAGCAAAACGTCCGCAGGGGGCATTCTCTCCTACGAGCAGTACTTC.